Presented here are 31 T cell receptor beta chains from one specimen sequenced in a study of siplizumab effects on memory and regulatory T cells. Generated by immunoSEQ multiplex PCR, the TCRdb table keeps only in-frame clones and is missing some. There are 26,000 or so clones in the sample; 70% to 85% occur only once, and more than 20% lies in the top ten. Specimen: memory CD4+ T cells sorted from blood. The receptors stem from a human donor in good health.

The V and J genes are TRBV7-2 and TRBJ2-3; 7 positions match TRBD2. The CDR3 extends over 17 amino acids. Unmatched junction bases numbered 8, after V lost 1 base and J lost 1 base. The germline V gene has CDR1 SGHTA and CDR2 FQGNSA. The CDR3 loop reads CASSLGSGGRRTDTQYF. In nucleotides, the CDR3 is TGTGCCAGCAGCTTAGGGAGTGGCGGGAGACGCACAGATACGCAGTATTTT. Filled out from reference TRBV7-2 and TRBJ2-3, the complete variable domain reads GAGVSQSPSNKVTEKGKDVELRCDPISGHTALYWYRQSLGQGLEFLIYFQGNSAPDKSGLPSDRFSAERTGGSVSTLTIQRTQQEDSAVYLCASSLGSGGRRTDTQYFGPGTRLTVL.

This clone showed up just a few times. The CDR3 sequence: CASSQDGYGTQYF. For the CDR3, the DNA is TGTGCCAGCTCACAGGACGGCTACGGGACCCAGTACTTC. This chain connects TRBV18 to TRBJ2-5; D remains unclear. This CDR3 has 13 residues. V was clipped by 4 bases and J by 7 bases, with 13 bases between them. Germline CDR1 and CDR2: KGHSH and LQKENI.

V and J are TRBV6-1 and TRBJ2-7; D is perhaps TRBD1 (5 bases). Germline CDR1 reads MNHNS; CDR2 reads SASEGT. V lost 2 bases and J lost 5, with 13 bases in between. The CDR3 has 14 residues. The CDR3 sequence: CASSETRVLDEQYF. DNA for the CDR3: TGTGCCAGCAGTGAAACCAGGGTTCTCGACGAGCAGTACTTC.

The chain joins TRBV9 to TRBJ2-4; tentative D call: TRBD2 (6 bases). Trimming took 3 bases from V and 5 from J, leaving 9 bases between them. This CDR3 has 13 amino acids. Germline V gene data show CDR1 as SGDLS and CDR2 as YYNGEE. The CDR3: CASSEGTQNIQYF. In DNA, the CDR3 is TGTGCCAGCAGCGAGGGGACTCAAAACATTCAGTACTTC.

The chain joins TRBV10-3 to TRBJ2-1, with D possibly matching TRBD2 (5 bases). Germline CDR1 ENHRY, CDR2 SYGVKD. Trimming removed 0 bases from V and 4 bases from J, with 10 bases in between. CDR3 length: 15 residues. CDR3 loop: CAISESSEGYNEQFF. The CDR3 DNA sequence: TGTGCCATCAGTGAGTCAAGCGAGGGTTACAATGAGCAGTTCTTC.

V gene TRBV11-1 combines with J gene TRBJ2-2; D unresolved. Germline V CDR1 and CDR2: SGHAT, FQDESV (reference sequence). Trimming removed 5 bases at V and 4 bases at J, with 5 bases between. The CDR3 contains 12 residues. CDR3 sequence (DNA): TGTGCCAGCAGCCGTTTCACCGGGGAGCTGTTTTTT. It encodes CASSRFTGELFF.

The rearrangement uses TRBV4-2 and TRBJ2-7; 7 nucleotides match TRBD1. J lost 4 bases, V lost 2 bases, and 11 bases had no gene match. The CDR3 runs to 16 residues. Germline lookup yields CDR1 LGHNA and CDR2 YNFKEQ. The CDR3 loop reads CASSQLGRGFEYEQYF. The CDR3, as DNA: TGTGCCAGCAGCCAACTAGGCAGGGGGTTTGAGTACGAGCAGTACTTC.

The rearrangement uses TRBV5-1 and TRBJ2-2; 10 positions agree with TRBD1. Looked up from germline, CDR1 is SGHRS and CDR2 is YFSETQ. J was trimmed by 2 bases and V by 3 bases; bases with no gene match: 1. This CDR3 has 15 residues. CDR3: CASSWTGGNTGELFF. The CDR3 region has the DNA TGCGCCAGCAGCTGGACAGGGGGTAACACCGGGGAGCTGTTTTTT.

The chain combines TRBV6-4 with TRBJ2-3; a possible D gene is TRBD1 (6 bases). V was trimmed by 6 bases and J by 5 bases, leaving 12 bases between them. This CDR3 comprises 13 residues. The germline CDR1 and CDR2 sequences are MRHNA and SNTAGT. The CDR3 region has the DNA TGTGCCAGCAGCCAAGGGGGTTTAGATACGCAGTATTTT. Encoded protein: CASSQGGLDTQYF.

V is TRBV19 and J is TRBJ1-5; 8 nucleotides agree with TRBD1. Per the germline V gene, CDR1 is LNHDA and CDR2 is SQIVND (reference sequence). This CDR3 spans 14 amino acids. J gave up 7 bases and V 5 bases, and 7 bases lay outside the gene matches. The DNA for the CDR3 is TGTGCCAGTAGTGGAGGACAGGGCCGACAGCCCCAGCATTTT. It specifies CASSGGQGRQPQHF.

The genes are TRBV15 and TRBJ2-1; D uncertain. The CDR3 runs to 14 residues. Germline assignment: CDR1 LNHNV and CDR2 YYDKDF (reference sequence). With 0 bases removed from V and 4 bases from J, the gap between germline ends came to 7 bases. The CDR3 loop is CATSRDPAYNEQFF. CDR3 in DNA: TGTGCCACCAGCAGAGATCCCGCTTACAATGAGCAGTTCTTC.

The chain has TRBV6-5 and TRBJ2-3; 9 bases map to TRBD2. The CDR3 is 14 residues long. Per the germline V gene, CDR1 is MNHEY and CDR2 is SVGAGI. Trimming at V came to 5 bases and at J to 5 bases, leaving 5 bases not matched to a gene. CDR3 region: CASSRGLALDTQYF. The CDR3 DNA follows: TGTGCCAGCAGTAGGGGACTAGCCTTAGATACGCAGTATTTT.

This chain uses TRBV10-3 with TRBJ2-1; D is undetermined. With 0 bases removed from V and 0 bases from J, the gap between germline ends came to 6 bases. CDR1 and CDR2 (germline): ENHRY, SYGVKD. The CDR3 has 15 amino acids. The CDR3, as DNA: TGTGCCATCAGTGAGTCGGTCGGCTCCTACAATGAGCAGTTCTTC. Its protein is CAISESVGSYNEQFF.

This clone was counted a few times. The V call is TRBV20-1, the J call TRBJ2-3; D is unclear. In germline, CDR1 is DFQATT, CDR2 SNEGSKA (reference sequence). This CDR3 is built from 11 residues. V lost 5 bases to trimming and J lost 7 bases, with 10 bases between them. In nucleotides, the CDR3 is TGCAGTGCTCCCGCGCGGAATACGCAGTATTTT. As protein: CSAPARNTQYF.

The gene calls are TRBV6-6 and TRBJ1-5; D unresolved. The germline CDR1 and CDR2 sequences are MNHNY and SVGAGI (reference sequence). Trimming took off 2 bases at V and 4 bases at J, with 9 bases between the two ends. The CDR3 length is 14 residues. The CDR3: CASSYLDPNQPQHF. The DNA for the CDR3 is TGTGCCAGCAGTTACCTGGACCCAAATCAGCCCCAGCATTTT.

The chain links TRBV2 to TRBJ1-2; D is perhaps TRBD1 (5 bases). CDR1 is SNHLY and CDR2 is FYNNEI in the germline V gene. Trimming cost V 7 bases and J 7 bases, with 16 bases left between them. The CDR3 runs to 13 residues. This CDR3 is CASKKQGDGGYTF. CDR3 DNA sequence: TGTGCCAGCAAAAAGCAAGGGGATGGTGGCTACACCTTC.

The chain recombines TRBV16 with TRBJ2-1, with TRBD2 matching 10 bases. The V segment lost 7 bases and the J segment 1 base; nucleotides outside the gene matches: 13. The germline V gene encodes CDR1 KGHSY and CDR2 FQNENV. The CDR3 spans 18 residues. The CDR3 DNA is TGTGCCAGCACCATTGGGGCTAGCGGGAGATCGTCCTACAATGAGCAGTTCTTC. It codes for CASTIGASGRSSYNEQFF.

This chain joins TRBV5-4 and TRBJ2-7; 9 positions match TRBD2. Germline lookup yields CDR1 SGHNT and CDR2 YYREEE (reference sequence). The CDR3 sequence is 15 residues long. V was clipped by 4 bases and J by 4 bases; unmatched bases: 9. The CDR3 loop reads CASSTFSGGLYEQYF. CDR3 sequence (DNA): TGTGCCAGCAGCACCTTTAGCGGGGGATTGTACGAGCAGTACTTC.

V gene TRBV15 combines with J gene TRBJ2-1; 7 bases map to TRBD1. CDR3 size: 14 residues. From germline, CDR1 is LNHNV and CDR2 YYDKDF (reference sequence). The V gene end was trimmed by 5 bases and the J gene end by 10 bases; junction bases not matched to a gene: 11. The CDR3 region has the DNA TGTGCCACCAGCGGTCCTGGGACAGTTCAAGAGCAGTTCTTC. The encoded protein is CATSGPGTVQEQFF.

This chain connects TRBV15 to TRBJ2-7; D perhaps matches TRBD1 (6 bases). Trimming took 0 bases from V and 7 from J, leaving 16 bases between them. Germline CDR1 reads LNHNV; CDR2 reads YYDKDF (reference sequence). The CDR3 consists of 15 residues. The CDR3 sequence: CATSRDGTGKEEQYF. The CDR3 DNA reads TGTGCCACCAGCAGAGATGGTACAGGGAAGGAGGAGCAGTACTTC.

The chain recombines TRBV5-6 with TRBJ2-1, with a weak D call TRBD1 (5 bases). The V end was cut by 5 bases, the J end by 0 bases, with 12 bases between. Germline loops: CDR1 SGHDT, CDR2 YYEEEE. The CDR3 contains 15 residues. As DNA, the CDR3 is TGTGCCAGCAGGGACATTCGGAGCTCCTACAATGAGCAGTTCTTC. It yields the protein CASRDIRSSYNEQFF.

The rearrangement joins TRBV5-1 to TRBJ1-2, with unresolved D. The CDR3 loop spans 14 amino acids. V was trimmed by 0 bases and J by 5 bases, leaving 11 bases between them. Germline lookup yields CDR1 SGHRS and CDR2 YFSETQ. The DNA for the CDR3 is TGCGCCAGCAGCTTGGAAGGGCAGATTTATGGCTACACCTTC. Translation gives CASSLEGQIYGYTF.

The V gene is TRBV4-1, the J gene TRBJ2-3; D is ambiguous. This CDR3 is built from 18 residues. Germline V gene sequence: CDR1 MGHRA, CDR2 YSYEKL. V shed 4 bases and J shed 0 bases, with 20 bases lying between them. The CDR3 loop reads CASSPNPTTARSTDTQYF. CDR3 nucleotides: TGCGCCAGCAGCCCCAATCCTACTACAGCGCGTAGCACAGATACGCAGTATTTT.

The chain carries TRBV6-1 and TRBJ2-5; weak D call: TRBD1 (7 bases). CDR3 length equals 15 residues. Germline V gives CDR1 MNHNS, CDR2 SASEGT. V was cut by 6 bases and J by 5 bases, with 19 bases left in between. In nucleotides, the CDR3 is TGTGCCAGCAGCGAGGAGGGACAGATCAGGGAGACCCAGTACTTC. Translation gives CASSEEGQIRETQYF.

The chain employs TRBV11-2 and TRBJ2-3; TRBD2 is a possible D gene (5 bases). V was cut by 2 bases and J by 2 bases, with 17 bases left in between. Per the germline V gene, CDR1 is SGHAT and CDR2 is FQNNGV. The CDR3 has 17 residues. DNA of the CDR3: TGTGCCAGCAGCTTAAGATCTAGCCCAACTTACACAGATACGCAGTATTTT. Protein: CASSLRSSPTYTDTQYF. The full variable domain, with the rest looked up from reference TRBV11-2 and TRBJ2-3, is EAGVAQSPRYKIIEKRQSVAFWCNPISGHATLYWYQQILGQGPKLLIQFQNNGVVDDSQLPKDRFSAERLKGVDSTLKIQPAKLEDSAVYLCASSLRSSPTYTDTQYFGPGTRLTVL.

Written as DNA, the CDR3 is TGTGCCAGCAACCTCAGGGCTGAAGCTTTCTTT. It yields the protein CASNLRAEAFF. The J gene is TRBJ1-1, the V gene TRBV5-6; D is perhaps TRBD1 (5 bases). Trimming removed 6 bases at V and 6 bases at J, with 9 bases between. Germline loops: CDR1 SGHDT, CDR2 YYEEEE. The CDR3 is made up of 11 amino acids.

V and J are TRBV27 and TRBJ1-5, with unresolved D. CDR1 is MNHEY and CDR2 is SMNVEV in the germline V gene (reference sequence). This CDR3 spans 13 amino acids. The ends were cut back, 4 bases at V and 0 bases at J, with 4 bases in the middle. For the CDR3, the DNA is TGTGCCAGCAGTTATAATAGCAATCAGCCCCAGCATTTT. Encoded protein: CASSYNSNQPQHF.

The DNA of the CDR3 is TGTGCCAGCAGGGGACAGGGGTTGGAGACCCAGTACTTC. Its translation is CASRGQGLETQYF. V and J are TRBV28 and TRBJ2-5; 10 positions match TRBD1. Trimming took 6 bases from V and 5 from J; bases not matched to a gene: 3. The CDR3 totals 13 residues. The germline V gene encodes CDR1 MDHEN and CDR2 SYDVKM.

The rearrangement uses TRBV28 and TRBJ1-5; perhaps TRBD1 as D (6 bases). The CDR3 consists of 13 residues. Trimming pared 5 bases from V and 5 bases from J, leaving 10 bases between. CDR1 and CDR2 from the germline V gene are MDHEN and SYDVKM. For the CDR3, the DNA is TGTGCCAGCAGTCAAAGGGGGGATCAGCCCCAGCATTTT. It specifies CASSQRGDQPQHF.

Turning to this clone: One end of the junction does not line up with germline, which may come from a read error. The CDR3 nucleotides are TGCAGCGTGACACGGACTAGCGGGTTCCTCCTCTTC. It encodes CSVTRTSGFLLF. V and J are TRBV29-1 and TRBJ2-1; 11 positions match TRBD2. Germline V lookup: CDR1 SQVTM, CDR2 ANQGSEA. The CDR3 extends over 12 amino acids.

This clone came up a few times. The chain recombines TRBV7-9 with TRBJ1-2, with TRBD1 as a possible D gene (5 bases). Trimming pared 9 bases from V and 4 bases from J, leaving 12 bases between. CDR1 is SEHNR and CDR2 is FQNEAQ in the germline V gene (reference sequence). The CDR3 spans 12 residues. CDR3 amino acids: CASWDGFYGYTF. The CDR3 DNA is TGTGCCAGTTGGGACGGGTTCTATGGCTACACCTTC. Full variable domain (outside the CDR3, taken from reference TRBV7-9 and TRBJ1-2): DTGVSQNPRHKITKRGQNVTFRCDPISEHNRLYWYRQTLGQGPEFLTYFQNEAQLEKSRLLSDRFSAERPKGSFSTLEIQRTEQGDSAMYLCASWDGFYGYTFGSGTRLTVV.